Listed below are T cell receptor beta chains from one sample, sequenced in a study of OX40 agonist ivuxolimab in advanced cancers. Repertoires were generated with immunoSEQ multiplex PCR, while TCRdb's copy carries only in-frame clones and drops some. The sample has about 37,000 clones; roughly 87% are singletons. The sequenced sample was CD4+ or CD8+ T cells sorted from blood, obtained in a trial of the OX40 agonist ivuxolimab. These receptors all come from an adult with an advanced solid tumor such as melanoma, head and neck, liver or kidney cancer. Both conserved end residues are part of each CDR3. Fields, in order: J gene, V gene, CDR3 length, D gene, clone size, CDR3 DNA, CDR3 protein. D genes are given only for firm matches. The size of a clone is reported for some rows only, either as once, few or many, or as a class for expanded clones.

TRBJ2-7,TRBV21-1,16,NA,NA,TGTGCCAGCAGCAAAGCGCAGGGGGACAGGGACTACGAGCAGTACTTC,CASSKAQGDRDYEQYF
TRBJ1-2,TRBV2,16,TRBD1,NA,TGTGCCAGCAGTGAAGTCGACAGGGGCCGCTACTATGGCTACACCTTC,CASSEVDRGRYYGYTF
TRBJ1-1,TRBV4-1,13,NA,NA,TGCGCCAGCAGCCAAGAGGGGCGCACTGAAGCTTTCTTT,CASSQEGRTEAFF
TRBJ2-2,TRBV29-1,17,TRBD1,NA,TGCAGCGTTGAAGACCCTGGGGGGACAGGGGTGACCGGGGAGCTGTTTTTT,CSVEDPGGTGVTGELFF
TRBJ1-5,TRBV5-8,15,TRBD1,NA,TGTGCCAGCAGCTTCAGACAGGGCCAGAATCAGCCCCAGCATTTT,CASSFRQGQNQPQHF
TRBJ2-7,TRBV27,12,NA,NA,TGTGCCAGCAGGGGGGGTCCCAACGAGCAGTACTTC,CASRGGPNEQYF
TRBJ2-1,TRBV7-6,13,NA,NA,TGTGCCAGCAGCTTAGGAGGGGGCAATGAGCAGTTCTTC,CASSLGGGNEQFF
TRBJ1-1,TRBV5-3,14,NA,NA,TGTGCCAGAAGCTCCCAAGGGGCGAACACTGAAGCTTTCTTT,CARSSQGANTEAFF
TRBJ1-1,TRBV27,14,NA,once,TGTGCCAGCACCCTCTACCCAGGGAACACTGAAGCTTTCTTT,CASTLYPGNTEAFF
TRBJ1-2,TRBV7-2,10,NA,NA,TGTGCCAGCAGGGACACCGGCTACACCTTC,CASRDTGYTF
TRBJ1-1,TRBV6-5,14,NA,NA,TGTGCCAGCCTCAATTTTCGGCAAGGGGCTGAAGCTTTCTTT,CASLNFRQGAEAFF
TRBJ2-3,TRBV5-1,17,TRBD2,NA,TGCGCCAGCAGCTTGACTAGCGGGGGGGCCTCGACAGATACGCAGTATTTT,CASSLTSGGASTDTQYF
TRBJ2-7,TRBV9,14,NA,NA,TGTGCCAGCAGCGGCGCGGACAGCCTCTACGAGCAGTACTTC,CASSGADSLYEQYF
TRBJ1-2,TRBV2,15,NA,NA,TGTGCCAGCAGTGACGACAGTCAGTTCTACTATGGCTACACCTTC,CASSDDSQFYYGYTF
TRBJ1-2,TRBV7-9,12,NA,NA,TGTGCCAGCAGCTTGGACAACTATGGCTACACCTTC,CASSLDNYGYTF
TRBJ1-5,TRBV2,17,NA,NA,TGTGCCAGCAGTGTCTTAGGGCAATCGGGCAACGATCAGCCCCAGCATTTT,CASSVLGQSGNDQPQHF
TRBJ1-1,TRBV30,15,NA,NA,TGTGCCTGGAGTGTACCCTCACGTAGGAACACTGAAGCTTTCTTT,CAWSVPSRRNTEAFF
TRBJ2-5,TRBV11-2,13,NA,NA,TGTGCCAGCAGACCACAAGTGGGAGAGACCCAGTACTTC,CASRPQVGETQYF
TRBJ1-5,TRBV27,15,NA,large,TGTGCCAGCAGTTTAGGATCTTCGGGGACCCAGCCCCAGCATTTT,CASSLGSSGTQPQHF
TRBJ2-2,TRBV27,14,NA,NA,TGTGCCAGCAGTCCCCAGGGGATTACCGGGGAGCTGTTTTTT,CASSPQGITGELFF
TRBJ2-7,TRBV5-6,14,TRBD1,NA,TGTGCCAGCAGCTACCGACAGGGGCGGCACGAGCAGTACTTC,CASSYRQGRHEQYF
TRBJ2-6,TRBV7-9,14,NA,NA,TGTGCCAGCAGCATAGGGTCTGGGGCCAACGTCCTGACTTTC,CASSIGSGANVLTF
TRBJ2-7,TRBV11-2,14,TRBD1,NA,TGTGCCAGCAGCTTCACCGGGACAGACTACGAGCAGTACTTC,CASSFTGTDYEQYF
TRBJ1-6,TRBV5-6,17,TRBD1,once,TGTGCCAGCAGCTCGCGTCCCGGGACAGGGGCTAATTCACCCCTCCACTTT,CASSSRPGTGANSPLHF
TRBJ2-5,TRBV5-6,12,NA,NA,TGTGCCAGCAGCTTGGAAACGGAGACCCAGTACTTC,CASSLETETQYF
TRBJ1-6,TRBV7-9,17,TRBD1,NA,TGTGCCAGCAGCCCAGGGACAGGGAGCTCCTATAATTCACCCCTCCACTTT,CASSPGTGSSYNSPLHF
TRBJ1-2,TRBV19,13,NA,NA,TGTGCCAGTAGTACATCGTTAAGGGTTGGCTACACCTTC,CASSTSLRVGYTF
TRBJ1-6,TRBV5-6,15,NA,NA,TGTGCCAGCAGCTTTTCCCCAGCCGTGGGTTCACCCCTCCACTTT,CASSFSPAVGSPLHF